Described below is a single T cell receptor beta chain sequence and its context. Its antigen is as yet unknown. This record comes from a study of T cell responses to AZD1222 COVID-19 vaccine. Study-wide findings and caveats: Nearly half of spike-specific TCRs reportedly target unmutated variant regions. There were repertoire samples only from the period after the peak T cell response.

Only in-frame clones appear in the TCRdb table, and some are missing; sequencing was by immunoSEQ multiplex PCR. Of 75,000 to 95,000 clones listed, 89% were seen once; the top ten hold less than 6%. Looked up from germline, CDR1 is SGHDT and CDR2 is YYEEEE. V shed 0 bases and J shed 0 bases, with 3 bases lying between them. The CDR3 is 14 residues long. Second-dose recipients at about 4 or about 12 weeks were treated as one pooled group. The sequencing used peripheral blood, collected 28 days after the second AZD1222 dose. The receptor was isolated from an adult who received the AZD1222 COVID-19 vaccine. The chain recombines TRBV5-6 with TRBJ2-2; D is ambiguous. CDR3 loop: CASSLGPNTGELFF. DNA of the CDR3: TGTGCCAGCAGCTTGGGCCCGAACACCGGGGAGCTGTTTTTT.